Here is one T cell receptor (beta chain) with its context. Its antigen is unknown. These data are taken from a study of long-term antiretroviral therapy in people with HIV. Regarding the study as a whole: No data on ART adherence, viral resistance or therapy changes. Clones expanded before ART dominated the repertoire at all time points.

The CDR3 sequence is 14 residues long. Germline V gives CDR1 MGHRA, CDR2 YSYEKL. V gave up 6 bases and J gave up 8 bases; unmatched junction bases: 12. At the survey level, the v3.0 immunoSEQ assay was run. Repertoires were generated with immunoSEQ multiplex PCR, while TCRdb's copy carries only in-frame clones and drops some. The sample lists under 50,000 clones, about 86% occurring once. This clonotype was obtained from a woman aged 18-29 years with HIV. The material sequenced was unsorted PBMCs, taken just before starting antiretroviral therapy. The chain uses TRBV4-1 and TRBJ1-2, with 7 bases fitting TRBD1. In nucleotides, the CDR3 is TGCGCCAGCAGTCGACAGGGCACCGGGGGAGGCTACACCTTC. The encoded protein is CASSRQGTGGGYTF.